The 16 T cell receptor beta chains below all came from one sample that was sequenced in a study of T cell repertoires in cytomegalovirus infection. TCRdb fed the reads into MiXCR, producing one record per CDR3 protein. The sample lists approximately 300,000 distinct CDR3 sequences, approximately 32% occurring once. Which antigens these TCRs recognize remains unknown. Sequences were derived from cultured PBMCs, sampled from culture after CMV antigen stimulation. The receptors here all came from a human donor in good health (CMV status not recorded). Some clones in this sample may be carry-over from other donors' samples.

The chain joins TRBV7-2 to TRBJ2-7; a possible D gene is TRBD2 (6 bases). Germline loops: CDR1 SGHTA, CDR2 FQGNSA. V lost 2 bases, J lost 3 bases, and 11 bases lay in between. The length of the CDR3 is 14 residues. The CDR3 coding sequence is TGTGCCAGCAGCTTAACCGGAGGGCGCTACGAGCAGTACTTC. It translates to CASSLTGGRYEQYF.

The V gene is TRBV24-1, the J gene TRBJ2-2, with a possible D match to TRBD2 (7 bases). Germline loops: CDR1 KGHDR, CDR2 SFDVKD. The CDR3 is made up of 17 amino acids. The ends were cut back, 4 bases at V and 6 bases at J, with 20 bases in the middle. In DNA, the CDR3 is TGTGCCACCAGTGAAGGGGGGGGGCCCGGAAAATCCGGGGAGCTGTTTTTT. Encoded protein: CATSEGGGPGKSGELFF.

In this sample, this clonotype turned up many times. This CDR3 is CASSLDASGVRTQYF. The CDR3 DNA follows: TGCGCCAGCAGCTTGGATGCTAGCGGGGTCAGGACCCAGTACTTC. The gene calls are TRBV5-1 and TRBJ2-5; the match to TRBD2 covers 9 bases. The CDR3 totals 15 residues. Trimming removed 0 bases from V and 7 bases from J; junction bases left unmatched: 7. The germline gives CDR1 SGHRS, CDR2 YFSETQ.

The CDR3 reads CASSWGALDTEAFF. The CDR3 coding sequence is TGTGCCAGCAGCTGGGGGGCATTGGACACTGAAGCTTTCTTT. V usage is TRBV5-6 and J usage is TRBJ1-1; TRBD1 might be the D (6 bases). The germline V gene encodes CDR1 SGHDT and CDR2 YYEEEE. The CDR3 consists of 14 residues. Trimming stripped 3 bases from V and 3 bases from J, with 12 bases between.

Details on this clonotype: Being one base from a much bigger clone, this may be a read error. The chain combines TRBV12-3 or TRBV12-4 with TRBJ1-5, with TRBD1 identical over 7 bases. There are 13 residues in the CDR3. In DNA form, the CDR3 reads TGTGCCAGCAGTTTAGCCCGGGACAGACCCCAGCTTTTT. Amino acid sequence: CASSLARDRPQLF.

V gene TRBV7-6 combines with J gene TRBJ1-6; D possibly corresponds to TRBD1 (6 bases). Trimming took 1 base from V and 7 from J, leaving 11 bases between them. The CDR3 is made up of 15 amino acids. Germline V gives CDR1 SGHVS, CDR2 FNYEAQ. CDR3 DNA: TGTGCCAGCAGCTTAGAGCGGCAGGGGAATTCACCCCTCCACTTT. It specifies CASSLERQGNSPLHF.

This clonotype was picked up one time. The chain carries TRBV6-1 and TRBJ2-3, with 10 bases aligning to TRBD2. CDR1 and CDR2 (germline): MNHNS, SASEGT. Trimming took 7 bases from V and 4 from J; bases not matched to a gene: 5. CDR3 length: 14 amino acids. CDR3 DNA sequence: TGTGCCAGCATGAGCGGGGGGGCTTCAGATACGCAGTATTTT. Its protein is CASMSGGASDTQYF.

This clonotype was seen more than once but under ten times. The chain links TRBV28 to TRBJ1-4; D ambiguous. The ends were cut back, 3 bases at V and 12 bases at J, with 11 bases in the middle. Germline assignment: CDR1 MDHEN and CDR2 SYDVKM. This CDR3 has 12 residues. The CDR3 reads CASSFPPRQLFF. CDR3 DNA: TGTGCCAGCAGTTTTCCCCCAAGGCAACTGTTTTTT. The full variable domain, with the rest looked up from reference TRBV28 and TRBJ1-4, is DVKVTQSSRYLVKRTGEKVFLECVQDMDHENMFWYRQDPGLGLRLIYFSYDVKMKEKGDIPEGYSVSREKKERFSLILESASTNQTSMYLCASSFPPRQLFFGSGTQLSVL.

The chain combines TRBV7-2 with TRBJ2-1, with 12 nucleotides matching TRBD2. Per the germline V gene, CDR1 is SGHTA and CDR2 is FQGNSA. V was clipped by 5 bases and J by 7 bases; unmatched bases: 6. CDR3 length equals 15 residues. The CDR3 sequence is CASSTGLAGSNEQFF. DNA of the CDR3: TGTGCCAGCAGCACAGGACTAGCGGGATCGAATGAGCAGTTCTTC.

V and J are TRBV19 and TRBJ1-5; possibly TRBD1 for D (5 bases). This CDR3 is built from 16 residues. From germline, CDR1 is LNHDA and CDR2 SQIVND (reference sequence). Trimming took off 3 bases at V and 1 base at J, with 13 bases between the two ends. In DNA form, the CDR3 reads TGTGCCAGTAGTATCCCCACGTGGGGGAGCAATCAGCCCCAGCATTTT. This codes for CASSIPTWGSNQPQHF.

The J gene is TRBJ2-1, the V gene TRBV20-1; 12 positions agree with TRBD2. Germline V gives CDR1 DFQATT, CDR2 SNEGSKA (reference sequence). The V segment lost 8 bases and the J segment 4 bases; nucleotides outside the gene matches: 12. The CDR3 extends over 16 amino acids. The CDR3 nucleotides are TGCAGTACCATGGGGCTAGCGGGGGGGAATTACAATGAGCAGTTCTTC. It specifies CSTMGLAGGNYNEQFF.

This sequence joins TRBV12-3 or TRBV12-4 and TRBJ2-7; a weak D match, TRBD2 (6 bases). The CDR3 is 14 residues long. Trimming cost V 4 bases and J 3 bases, with 13 bases left between them. Here the CDR3 DNA reads TGTGCCAGCAGTTGGGCGGGAACTCTCTACGAGCAGTACTTC. Translated, it gives CASSWAGTLYEQYF.

The chain uses TRBV11-2 and TRBJ2-7; D gene ambiguous. The CDR3 is 14 residues long. Germline loops: CDR1 SGHAT, CDR2 FQNNGV. Trimming took 0 bases from V and 4 from J, leaving 10 bases between them. CDR3 region: CASSLDHPSYEQYF. The CDR3, as DNA: TGTGCCAGCAGCTTAGATCACCCTAGTTACGAGCAGTACTTC. The full variable domain, with the rest looked up from reference TRBV11-2 and TRBJ2-7, is EAGVAQSPRYKIIEKRQSVAFWCNPISGHATLYWYQQILGQGPKLLIQFQNNGVVDDSQLPKDRFSAERLKGVDSTLKIQPAKLEDSAVYLCASSLDHPSYEQYFGPGTRLTVT.

This clonotype was detected only a few times. The rearrangement joins TRBV6-6 to TRBJ1-6, with D perhaps matching TRBD1 (5 bases). V was cut by 4 bases and J by 6 bases, with 13 bases left in between. The germline gives CDR1 MNHNY, CDR2 SVGAGI (reference sequence). The CDR3 loop spans 15 amino acids. The DNA of the CDR3 is TGTGCCAGCAGTTTTCAACAGGAATTTAATTCACCCCTCCACTTT. Translated: CASSFQQEFNSPLHF.

This sequence joins TRBV2 and TRBJ2-5; no reliable D call. CDR1 and CDR2 from the germline V gene are SNHLY and FYNNEI. The CDR3 extends over 15 amino acids. Trimming took off 6 bases at V and 5 bases at J, with 19 bases between the two ends. The CDR3 DNA reads TGTGCCAGCAGCCTCGAATGGGGTCCCGGGGAGACCCAGTACTTC. As protein: CASSLEWGPGETQYF.

The chain couples TRBV7-3 to TRBJ2-5; D is uncertain. The CDR3 extends over 13 amino acids. The germline gives CDR1 SGHTA, CDR2 FQGTGA. The V and J ends lost 3 bases and 5 bases respectively, with 10 bases between them. CDR3 sequence reads: CASSFGGYETQYF. The CDR3, as DNA: TGTGCCAGCAGCTTTGGCGGTTACGAGACCCAGTACTTC.